Each of the 10 T cell receptor beta chains below was sequenced from the same sample in a study of blood T cell repertoires in COVID-19. The method was immunoSEQ multiplex PCR; TCRdb's version includes in-frame clones alone and lacks a portion of them. The sample has 150,000 to 200,000 clones; about 90% are singletons. Sequencing used peripheral blood. The receptors shown here come from a woman aged 55-75 years with COVID-19, enrolled during active disease.

The chain carries TRBV18 and TRBJ1-2; 9 nucleotides align to TRBD1. The V segment lost 2 bases and the J segment 4 bases; nucleotides outside the gene matches: 2. CDR1 KGHSH and CDR2 LQKENI come from the germline V gene. The CDR3 is 14 residues long. The DNA of the CDR3 is TGTGCCAGCTCACCAGGACAGGGGAGCTATGGCTACACCTTC. Translating gives CASSPGQGSYGYTF.

The chain is built from TRBV29-1 and TRBJ1-2, with 10 bases lining up with TRBD1. The CDR3 runs to 13 residues. Germline CDR1 reads SQVTM; CDR2 reads ANQGSEA. The CDR3 reads CSAFGTGDYGYTF. DNA for the CDR3: TGCAGTGCCTTTGGGACAGGGGACTATGGCTACACCTTC. The full variable domain, rest sourced from reference TRBV29-1 and TRBJ1-2, is SAVISQKPSRDICQRGTSLTIQCQVDSQVTMMFWYRQQPGQSLTLIATANQGSEATYESGFVIDKFPISRPNLTFSTLTVSNMSPEDSSIYLCSAFGTGDYGYTFGSGTRLTVV.

V usage is TRBV11-3 and J usage is TRBJ2-1, with D perhaps TRBD2 (5 bases). The CDR3 consists of 15 residues. From germline, CDR1 is SGHNT and CDR2 YENEEA. Trimming shortened V by 2 bases and J by 7 bases, and 15 bases separated the two germline ends. The CDR3 protein is CASSLTREFRNEQFF. The CDR3 nucleotides read TGTGCCAGCAGCTTAACTAGGGAGTTCAGGAATGAGCAGTTCTTC.

This clone was counted only a few times. V is TRBV6-5 and J is TRBJ1-1; D is ambiguous. CDR1 and CDR2 (germline): MNHEY, SVGAGI. CDR3 length equals 14 residues. V shed 2 bases and J shed 2 bases, with 9 bases lying between them. The CDR3 coding sequence is TGTGCCAGCAGTTACGCGGAACCCAACACTGAAGCTTTCTTT. Its translation: CASSYAEPNTEAFF.

The gene calls are TRBV30 and TRBJ2-7; D is possibly TRBD1 (5 bases). Germline CDR1 GTSNPN, CDR2 SVGIG (reference sequence). This CDR3 comprises 12 residues. The CDR3 nucleotides read TGTGCTATCAGGGCGGTCAACGACGAGCAGTACTTC. Translated, it gives CAIRAVNDEQYF.

CDR3 nucleotide sequence: TGTGCCAGCAGCTTGGCCCGGACTAGCGGGCATACGAACACCGGGGAGCTGTTTTTT. Encoded protein: CASSLARTSGHTNTGELFF. V gene TRBV5-6 combines with J gene TRBJ2-2, with 11 positions matching TRBD2. Germline lookup yields CDR1 SGHDT and CDR2 YYEEEE. This CDR3 is 19 amino acids long. The ends lost 0 bases at V and 0 bases at J; junction bases unmatched: 7. Supplemented by reference TRBV5-6 and TRBJ2-2, the full variable domain reads DAGVTQSPTHLIKTRGQQVTLRCSPKSGHDTVSWYQQALGQGPQFIFQYYEEEERQRGNFPDRFSGHQFPNYSSELNVNALLLGDSALYLCASSLARTSGHTNTGELFFGEGSRLTVL.

The rearrangement uses TRBV30 and TRBJ2-5; the D gene is possibly TRBD2 (5 bases). V lost 5 bases and J 2 bases, leaving 24 bases between the germline ends. CDR3 length equals 17 residues. Germline CDR1 reads GTSNPN; CDR2 reads SVGIG (reference sequence). In DNA form, the CDR3 reads TGTGCCTGGGGGAGAGGCCTCCCAAACGCGGCACAAGAGACCCAGTACTTC. Its translation is CAWGRGLPNAAQETQYF.

This clone was seen only once. The V gene is TRBV4-1, the J gene TRBJ1-5; no firm D call. Per germline, CDR1 MGHRA and CDR2 YSYEKL. Trimming shortened V by 1 base and J by 0 bases, and 10 bases separated the two germline ends. The CDR3 runs to 16 residues. Written as DNA, the CDR3 is TGCGCCAGCAGCCAAGGTGGCGGGAATAGCAATCAGCCCCAGCATTTT. It yields the protein CASSQGGGNSNQPQHF.

The chain uses TRBV9 and TRBJ2-1; D perhaps matches TRBD1 (6 bases). Trimming stripped 1 base from V and 0 bases from J, with 20 bases between. Germline V gene lookup returns CDR1 SGDLS and CDR2 YYNGEE. CDR3 length: 19 residues. The CDR3 coding sequence is TGTGCCAGCAGCGTAACAATACCCCTAGGGGGTAGCTCCTACAATGAGCAGTTCTTC. Translation gives CASSVTIPLGGSSYNEQFF.

This clone was found once. The chain joins TRBV19 to TRBJ2-1; 11 bases align to TRBD2. The V gene's germline CDR1 is LNHDA and CDR2 SQIVND (reference sequence). V trimming: 9 bases; J trimming: 4 bases; junction bases outside the gene matches: 5. This CDR3 has 14 amino acids. The CDR3 nucleotides read TGTGCCAGCGGACTAGCGGGTGTTTACAATGAGCAGTTCTTC. It specifies CASGLAGVYNEQFF.